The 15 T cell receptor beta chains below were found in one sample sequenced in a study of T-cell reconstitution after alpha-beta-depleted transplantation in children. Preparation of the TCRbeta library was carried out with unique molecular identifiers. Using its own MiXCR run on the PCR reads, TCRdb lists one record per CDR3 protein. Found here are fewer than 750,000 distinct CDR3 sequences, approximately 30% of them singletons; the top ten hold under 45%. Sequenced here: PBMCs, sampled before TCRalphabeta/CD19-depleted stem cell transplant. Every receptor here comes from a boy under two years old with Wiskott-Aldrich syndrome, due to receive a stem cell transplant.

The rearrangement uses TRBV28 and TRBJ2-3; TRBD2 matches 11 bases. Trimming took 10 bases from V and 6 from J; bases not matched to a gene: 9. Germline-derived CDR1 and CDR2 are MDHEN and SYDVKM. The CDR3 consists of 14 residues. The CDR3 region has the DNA TGTGCCATAAGCCTAGCGGGAGGTTTCGATACGCAGTATTTT. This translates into CAISLAGGFDTQYF.

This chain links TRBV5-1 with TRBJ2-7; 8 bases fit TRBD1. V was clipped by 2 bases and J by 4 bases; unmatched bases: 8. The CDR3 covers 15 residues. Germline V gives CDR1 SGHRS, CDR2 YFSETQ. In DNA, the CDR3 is TGCGCCAGCAGCTTAAACTACAGGGGGAAGTACGAGCAGTACTTC. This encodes CASSLNYRGKYEQYF.

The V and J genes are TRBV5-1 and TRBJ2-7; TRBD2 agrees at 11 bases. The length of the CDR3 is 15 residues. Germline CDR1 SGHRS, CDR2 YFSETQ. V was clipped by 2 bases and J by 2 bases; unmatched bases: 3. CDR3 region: CASSFRLAGTYEQYF. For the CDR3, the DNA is TGCGCCAGCAGCTTTAGACTAGCGGGAACCTACGAGCAGTACTTC. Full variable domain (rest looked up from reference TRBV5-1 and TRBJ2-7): KAGVTQTPRYLIKTRGQQVTLSCSPISGHRSVSWYQQTPGQGLQFLFEYFSETQRNKGNFPGRFSGRQFSNSRSEMNVSTLELGDSALYLCASSFRLAGTYEQYFGPGTRLTVT.

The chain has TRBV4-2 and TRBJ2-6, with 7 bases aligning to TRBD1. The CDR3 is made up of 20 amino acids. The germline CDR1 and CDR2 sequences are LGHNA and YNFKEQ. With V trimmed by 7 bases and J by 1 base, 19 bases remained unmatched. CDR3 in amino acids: CASTPFLSGQVLSGANVLTF. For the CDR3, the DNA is TGTGCCAGCACCCCCTTTTTGTCCGGACAGGTCCTGTCTGGGGCCAACGTCCTGACTTTC.

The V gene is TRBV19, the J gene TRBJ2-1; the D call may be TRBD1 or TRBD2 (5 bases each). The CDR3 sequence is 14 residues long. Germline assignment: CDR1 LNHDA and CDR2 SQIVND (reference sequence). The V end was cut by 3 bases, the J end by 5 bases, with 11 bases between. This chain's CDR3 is CASSMGVRHNEQFF. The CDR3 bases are TGTGCCAGTAGTATGGGGGTACGACACAATGAGCAGTTCTTC.

The CDR3: CASSGRLAGGETQYF. In DNA form, the CDR3 reads TGTGCCAGCAGTGGTAGACTAGCGGGAGGAGAGACCCAGTACTTC. The chain uses TRBV12-3 or TRBV12-4 and TRBJ2-5, with TRBD2 matching 13 bases. The CDR3 spans 15 residues. J was trimmed by 4 bases and V by 5 bases; bases with no gene match: 4.

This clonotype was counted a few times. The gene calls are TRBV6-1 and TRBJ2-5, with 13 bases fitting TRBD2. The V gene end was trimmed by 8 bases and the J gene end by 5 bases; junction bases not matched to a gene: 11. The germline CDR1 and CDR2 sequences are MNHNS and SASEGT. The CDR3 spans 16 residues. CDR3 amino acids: CASQGLAGPPRETQYF. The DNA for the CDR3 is TGTGCCAGCCAGGGACTAGCGGGACCCCCGAGGGAGACCCAGTACTTC.

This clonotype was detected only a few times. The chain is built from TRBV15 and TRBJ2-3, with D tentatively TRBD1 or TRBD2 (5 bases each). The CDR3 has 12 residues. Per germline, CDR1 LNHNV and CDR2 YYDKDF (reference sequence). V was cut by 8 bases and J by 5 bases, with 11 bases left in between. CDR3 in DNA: TGTGCCACCGGGAGTCAGGGAGATACGCAGTATTTT. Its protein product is CATGSQGDTQYF. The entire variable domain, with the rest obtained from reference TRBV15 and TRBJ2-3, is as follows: DAMVIQNPRYQVTQFGKPVTLSCSQTLNHNVMYWYQQKSSQAPKLLFHYYDKDFNNEADTPDNFQSRRPNTSFCFLDIRSPGLGDTAMYLCATGSQGDTQYFGPGTRLTVL.

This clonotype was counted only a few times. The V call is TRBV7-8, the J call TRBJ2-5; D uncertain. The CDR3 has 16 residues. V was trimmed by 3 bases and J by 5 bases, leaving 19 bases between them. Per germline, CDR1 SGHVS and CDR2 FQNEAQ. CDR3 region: CASSFDPRILWETQYF. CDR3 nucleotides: TGTGCCAGCAGCTTCGATCCCAGGATACTTTGGGAGACCCAGTACTTC.

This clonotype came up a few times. The CDR3 protein is CASSTHQETQYF. CDR3 in DNA: TGCGCCAGCAGCACCCACCAAGAGACCCAGTACTTC. This chain connects TRBV5-1 to TRBJ2-5; D remains ambiguous. Germline loops: CDR1 SGHRS, CDR2 YFSETQ. Trimming removed 4 bases from V and 0 bases from J, with 4 bases in between. The CDR3 runs to 12 residues.

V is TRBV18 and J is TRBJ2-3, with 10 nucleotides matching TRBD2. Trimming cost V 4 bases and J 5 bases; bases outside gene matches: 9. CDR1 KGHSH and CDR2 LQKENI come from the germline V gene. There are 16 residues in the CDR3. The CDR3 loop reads CASSRALAGVGDTQYF. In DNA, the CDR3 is TGTGCCAGCTCACGGGCTCTAGCGGGAGTTGGAGATACGCAGTATTTT.

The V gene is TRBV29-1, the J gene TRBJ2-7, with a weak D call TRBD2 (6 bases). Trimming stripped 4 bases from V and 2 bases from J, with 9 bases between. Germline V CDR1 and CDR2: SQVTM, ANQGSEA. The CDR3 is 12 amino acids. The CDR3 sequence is CSVGGDPYEQYF. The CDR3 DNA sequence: TGCAGCGTTGGCGGGGACCCCTACGAGCAGTACTTC.

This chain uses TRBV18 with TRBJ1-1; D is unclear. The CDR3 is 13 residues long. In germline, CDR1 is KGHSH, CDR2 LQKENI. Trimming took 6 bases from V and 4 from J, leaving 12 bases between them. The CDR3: CASSRTEGTEAFF. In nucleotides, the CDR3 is TGTGCCAGCTCCCGCACGGAAGGCACTGAAGCTTTCTTT.

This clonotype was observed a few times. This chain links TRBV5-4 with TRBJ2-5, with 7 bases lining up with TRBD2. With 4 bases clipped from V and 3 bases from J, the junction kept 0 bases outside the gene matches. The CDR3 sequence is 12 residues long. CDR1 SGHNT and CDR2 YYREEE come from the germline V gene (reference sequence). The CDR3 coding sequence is TGTGCCAGCAGCGGACTAGAAGAGACCCAGTACTTC. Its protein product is CASSGLEETQYF.

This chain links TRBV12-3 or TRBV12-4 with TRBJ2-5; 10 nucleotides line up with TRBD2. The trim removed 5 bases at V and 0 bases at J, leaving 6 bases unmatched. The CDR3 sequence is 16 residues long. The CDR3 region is CASSPGLAAYQETQYF. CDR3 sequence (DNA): TGTGCCAGCAGTCCTGGACTAGCGGCGTACCAAGAGACCCAGTACTTC.